This paragraph reports one T cell receptor beta chain. Measured with immunoSEQ multiplex PCR; TCRdb has only the in-frame clones, and not every one. The sample consists of 52,000 or so clones, just over 85% of them appearing once. CDR3 length: 14 residues. The junction had 4 bases not matched to a gene; V was cut back by 8 bases and J by 3 bases. Germline V gene sequence: CDR1 LNHDA, CDR2 SQIVND (reference sequence). This record comes from a study of blood T cell repertoires in COVID-19. Study-wide background: Collection of acute and convalescent COVID-19 samples took place in the United States, Italy and Spain.

The sequenced sample was peripheral blood. The genes are TRBV19 and TRBJ1-3; the match to TRBD1 covers 10 bases. This clonotype originated in a man at least 80 years old with acute or convalescent COVID-19. The CDR3 protein is CASGDRGNGNTIYF. CDR3 sequence (DNA): TGTGCCAGTGGGGACAGGGGAAATGGAAACACCATATATTTT.